A selection of T cell receptor beta chains follows, all from one sample in a study of Graves' ophthalmopathy and Graves' hyperthyroidism. TCRdb reanalysed the multiplex PCR reads using MiXCR and keeps one entry per CDR3 protein. In the table there are almost 750,000 distinct CDR3 sequences, roughly 40% of which are singletons. The material sequenced was peripheral blood. Receptors were obtained from an adult man with Graves' ophthalmopathy. The CDR3 runs from the conserved cysteine through the conserved F or W. Each record gives: CDR3 protein, CDR3 DNA, clone size, D gene, V gene, J gene. A D gene is named only where the DNA matches it firmly. Clone size is stated in some rows and not others, as once, few, many or a class when expanded.

CSARVGGQRTYEQYF	TGCAGTGCTAGAGTGGGGGGACAGCGAACCTACGAGCAGTACTTC	few	NA	TRBV20-1	TRBJ2-7
CASSGTGHDNQPQHF	TGTGCCAGCAGCGGGACAGGGCATGACAATCAGCCCCAGCATTTT	few	TRBD1	TRBV7-9	TRBJ1-5
CSARDPSTANEKLFF	TGCAGTGCTAGAGATCCGTCGACAGCTAATGAAAAACTGTTTTTT	NA	NA	TRBV20-1	TRBJ1-4
CASSPRAGHYEKLFF	TGTGCCAGCAGCCCCCGGGCCGGTCATTATGAAAAACTGTTTTTT	NA	NA	TRBV9	TRBJ1-4
CASSFRGNTEAFF	TGTGCCAGCAGTTTCCGCGGGAACACTGAAGCTTTCTTT	many	NA	TRBV7-9	TRBJ1-1
CASSPGTGANVLTF	TGTGCCAGCAGTCCAGGGACTGGGGCCAACGTCCTGACTTTC	many	NA	TRBV7-9	TRBJ2-6
CAISEGQGGWNTF	TGTGCCATCAGTGAGGGACAGGGGGGATGGAACACCTTC	NA	TRBD1	TRBV10-3	TRBJ1-2
CASRPSGRTYEQYF	TGCGCCAGCAGACCCAGCGGGAGAACTTACGAGCAGTACTTC	few	TRBD2	TRBV5-1	TRBJ2-7
CSAGTWTYEQYF	TGCAGTGCTGGGACTTGGACCTACGAGCAGTACTTC	many	NA	TRBV20-1	TRBJ2-7
CSVDSAGAWETQYF	TGCAGCGTTGATTCCGCAGGGGCATGGGAGACCCAGTACTTC	many	NA	TRBV29-1	TRBJ2-5
CATSRDSGTPYEQYF	TGTGCCACCAGCAGAGATTCGGGGACACCGTACGAGCAGTACTTC	NA	NA	TRBV15	TRBJ2-7
CASSFASRDRGQYF	TGTGCCAGCAGCTTCGCTAGTCGCGACCGAGGGCAGTACTTC	many	NA	TRBV7-9	TRBJ2-7
CASSVTQGIGYTF	TGTGCCAGCAGCGTTACACAGGGAATAGGCTACACCTTC	NA	NA	TRBV9	TRBJ1-2
CAISEEGGQDGYTF	TGTGCCATCAGTGAGGAAGGGGGACAGGATGGCTATACCTTC	NA	TRBD1	TRBV10-3	TRBJ2-7
CASSEYQRGSYEQYF	TGTGCCAGCAGTGAATACCAGCGGGGCTCCTACGAGCAGTACTTC	NA	TRBD2	TRBV10-1	TRBJ2-7
CASSVGGVDTIYF	TGTGCCAGCAGCGTAGGCGGGGTAGACACCATATATTTT	NA	NA	TRBV9	TRBJ1-3
CATSSAGAGDQPQHF	TGTGCCACCAGCTCAGCGGGAGCGGGGGATCAGCCCCAGCATTTT	NA	NA	TRBV24-1	TRBJ1-5
CASSLGRASSYEQYF	TGTGCCAGCAGCTTAGGGAGGGCTTCCTCCTACGAGCAGTACTTC	few	NA	TRBV7-6	TRBJ2-7
CASSLFSGGARETQYF	TGTGCCAGCAGCTTATTTAGCGGGGGGGCCAGGGAGACCCAGTACTTC	few	TRBD2	TRBV7-2	TRBJ2-5
CASSYNRNYNSPLHF	TGTGCCAGCAGTTACAACCGGAACTATAATTCACCCCTCCACTTT	NA	NA	TRBV6-6	TRBJ1-6
CSVTGTENYGYTF	TGCAGCGTTACCGGGACAGAGAACTATGGCTACACCTTC	NA	TRBD1	TRBV29-1	TRBJ1-2
CASSLAGNENSPLHF	TGCGCCAGCAGCTTAGCAGGGAACGAGAATTCACCCCTCCACTTT	few	NA	TRBV7-3	TRBJ1-6
CSVSGTGDQPQHF	TGCAGTGTCTCCGGGACAGGGGATCAGCCCCAGCATTTT	NA	TRBD1	TRBV20-1	TRBJ1-5
CASSPLATSGEQYF	TGTGCCAGCAGTCCCTTAGCGACCTCGGGGGAGCAGTACTTC	NA	NA	TRBV7-9	TRBJ2-7
CASSEDSYSGNTIYF	TGTGCCAGCAGTGAAGACAGCTACTCTGGAAACACCATATATTTT	many	NA	TRBV2	TRBJ1-3
CASSARTSGRINSGANVLTF	TGTGCCAGCAGTGCTAGGACTAGCGGGAGGATTAACTCTGGGGCCAACGTCCTGACTTTC	NA	TRBD2	TRBV25-1	TRBJ2-6
CAGRRVDSRGYTF	TGTGCCGGGAGGAGGGTAGATTCCCGAGGCTACACCTTC	NA	NA	TRBV5-5	TRBJ1-2